This T cell receptor beta chain originates from a study of shared clonotypes between healthy human individuals. CD4+ cells underwent separation, giving CD45RA+ naive and CD45RA-negative memory subsets. The germline V and J ends were trimmed by 2 bases and 6 bases, with 14 bases remaining between them. The CDR3 is made up of 15 amino acids. Germline-derived CDR1 and CDR2 are WSHSY and SAAADI. Measured with immunoSEQ multiplex PCR; TCRdb has only the in-frame clones, and not every one. The profile shows about 2.3 million clones, 85% to 95% of them singletons. The chain couples TRBV10-2 to TRBJ2-1; tentative D call: TRBD2 (5 bases). This TCR came from a man in his late teens or twenties in good health. Some clones in this sample may be carry-over from other donors' samples. What was sequenced was naive CD4+ T cells from PBMCs. Indicated subset: CD45RA+ positively selected. The CDR3: CASSEKRTSLNEQFF. In DNA form, the CDR3 reads TGCGCCAGCAGTGAGAAACGGACTTCCCTCAATGAGCAGTTCTTC.